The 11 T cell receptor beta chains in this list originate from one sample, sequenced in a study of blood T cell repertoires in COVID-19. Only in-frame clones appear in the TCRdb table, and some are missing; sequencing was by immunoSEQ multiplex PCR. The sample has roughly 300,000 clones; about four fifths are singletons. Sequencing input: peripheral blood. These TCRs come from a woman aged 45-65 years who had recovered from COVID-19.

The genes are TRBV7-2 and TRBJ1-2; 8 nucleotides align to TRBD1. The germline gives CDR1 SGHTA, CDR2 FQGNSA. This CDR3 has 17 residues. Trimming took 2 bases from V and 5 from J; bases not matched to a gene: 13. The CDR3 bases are TGTGCCAGCAGCTTAAACAGTTTTGCGCAGGGGGCTTATGGCTACACCTTC. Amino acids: CASSLNSFAQGAYGYTF.

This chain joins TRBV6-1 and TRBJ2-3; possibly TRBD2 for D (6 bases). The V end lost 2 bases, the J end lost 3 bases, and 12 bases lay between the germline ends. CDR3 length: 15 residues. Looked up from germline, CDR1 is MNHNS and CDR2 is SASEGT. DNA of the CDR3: TGTGCCAGCAGTGAAAGTCGGGGGACGACAGATACGCAGTATTTT. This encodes CASSESRGTTDTQYF.

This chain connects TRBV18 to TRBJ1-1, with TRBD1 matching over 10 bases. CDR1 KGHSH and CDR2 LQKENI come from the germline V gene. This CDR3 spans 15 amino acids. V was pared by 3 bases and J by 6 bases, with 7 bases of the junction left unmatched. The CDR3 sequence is CASSPRGTGESEAFF. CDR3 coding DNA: TGTGCCAGCTCACCGCGCGGGACAGGGGAGTCTGAAGCTTTCTTT.

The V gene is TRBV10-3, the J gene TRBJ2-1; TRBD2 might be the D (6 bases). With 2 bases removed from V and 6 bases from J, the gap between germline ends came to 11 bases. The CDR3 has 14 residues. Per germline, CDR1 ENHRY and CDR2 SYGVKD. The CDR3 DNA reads TGTGCCATCAGTGAGGTCGGCGGGGTCAATGAGCAGTTCTTC. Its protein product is CAISEVGGVNEQFF.

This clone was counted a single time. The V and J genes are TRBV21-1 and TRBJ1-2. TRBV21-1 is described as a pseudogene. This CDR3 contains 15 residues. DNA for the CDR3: TGTGCCAGCAGCAAAAGCGGGGTTTTTTACTATGGCTACACCTTC. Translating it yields CASSKSGVFYYGYTF.

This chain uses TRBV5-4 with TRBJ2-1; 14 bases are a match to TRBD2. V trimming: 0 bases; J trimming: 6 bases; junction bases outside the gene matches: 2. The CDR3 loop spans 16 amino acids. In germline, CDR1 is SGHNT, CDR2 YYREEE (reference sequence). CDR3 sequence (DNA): TGTGCCAGCAGCTTGGGACTAGCGGGAGGGATCAATGAGCAGTTCTTC. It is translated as CASSLGLAGGINEQFF.

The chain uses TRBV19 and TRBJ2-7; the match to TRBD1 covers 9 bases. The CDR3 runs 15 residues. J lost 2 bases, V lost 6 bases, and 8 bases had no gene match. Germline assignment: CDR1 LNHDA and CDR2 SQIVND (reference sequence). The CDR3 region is CASSIQGTGTYEQYF. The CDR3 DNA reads TGTGCCAGTAGCATCCAGGGGACAGGGACCTACGAGCAGTACTTC.

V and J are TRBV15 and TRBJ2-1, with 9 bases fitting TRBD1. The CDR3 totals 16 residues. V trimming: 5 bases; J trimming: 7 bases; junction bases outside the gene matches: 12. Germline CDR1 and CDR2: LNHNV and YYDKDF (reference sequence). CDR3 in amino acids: CATSPRGTGWANEQFF. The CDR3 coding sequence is TGTGCCACCAGCCCTAGGGGGACAGGGTGGGCGAATGAGCAGTTCTTC.

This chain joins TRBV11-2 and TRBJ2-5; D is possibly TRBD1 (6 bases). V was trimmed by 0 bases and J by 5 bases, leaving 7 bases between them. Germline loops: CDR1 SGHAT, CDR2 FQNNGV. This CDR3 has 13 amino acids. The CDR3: CASSLDRGETQYF. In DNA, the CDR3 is TGTGCCAGCAGCTTAGACAGGGGTGAGACCCAGTACTTC. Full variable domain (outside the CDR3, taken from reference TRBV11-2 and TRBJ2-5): EAGVAQSPRYKIIEKRQSVAFWCNPISGHATLYWYQQILGQGPKLLIQFQNNGVVDDSQLPKDRFSAERLKGVDSTLKIQPAKLEDSAVYLCASSLDRGETQYFGPGTRLLVL.

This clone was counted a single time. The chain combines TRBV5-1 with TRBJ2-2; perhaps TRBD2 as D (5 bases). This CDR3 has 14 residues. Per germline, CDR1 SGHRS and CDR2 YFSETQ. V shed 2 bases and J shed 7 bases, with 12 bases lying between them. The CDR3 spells CASSLGLPDGELFF. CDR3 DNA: TGCGCCAGCAGCTTAGGACTCCCGGACGGGGAGCTGTTTTTT.

CDR3: CASSLNVQGAGTDTQYF. The CDR3 DNA is TGTGCCAGCAGCTTAAATGTACAGGGGGCCGGCACAGATACGCAGTATTTT. V and J are TRBV11-2 and TRBJ2-3; TRBD1 matches 9 bases. The J segment lost 1 base and the V segment lost 2 bases, leaving 7 bases of the junction unmatched. Looked up from germline, CDR1 is SGHAT and CDR2 is FQNNGV. The CDR3 sequence is 17 residues long.